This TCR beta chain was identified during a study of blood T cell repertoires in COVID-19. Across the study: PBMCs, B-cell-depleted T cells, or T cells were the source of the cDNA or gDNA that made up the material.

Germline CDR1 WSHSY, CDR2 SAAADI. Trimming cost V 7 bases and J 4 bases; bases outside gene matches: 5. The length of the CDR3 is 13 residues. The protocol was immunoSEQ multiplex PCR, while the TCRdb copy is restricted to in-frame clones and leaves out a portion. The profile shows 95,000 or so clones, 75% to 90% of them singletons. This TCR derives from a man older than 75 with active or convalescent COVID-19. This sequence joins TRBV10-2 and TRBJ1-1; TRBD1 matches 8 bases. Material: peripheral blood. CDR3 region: CASIGTGLTEAFF. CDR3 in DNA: TGCGCCAGCATCGGGACAGGTCTCACTGAAGCTTTCTTT.